This T cell receptor beta chain stems from a study of blood T cell repertoires in COVID-19. Turning to the study itself: From the United States, Italy and Spain came samples of acute and convalescent COVID-19. In each case, the material was cDNA or gDNA derived from T cells, B-cell-depleted T cells, or PBMCs.

During active infection, Seattle patients enrolled and were then monitored through disease. V gave up 1 base and J gave up 6 bases, with 12 bases separating them. The length of the CDR3 is 14 residues. The germline V gene encodes CDR1 MGHRA and CDR2 YSYEKL. Per the original data handling: Nucleated cell counts were estimated from reference gene primer amplification. Using immunoSEQ multiplex PCR, the repertoire was profiled, and TCRdb retains in-frame clones only, with some absent. The V and J calls and the clone size are those of that table, but D and trimming were determined from the DNA. The data contain around 190,000 clones, about 88% of them singletons.

Source material: peripheral blood. The rearrangement uses TRBV4-1 and TRBJ1-2; perhaps TRBD1 as D (5 bases). The sequence was obtained from a man between 50 and 59 years old with COVID-19, enrolled during active disease. The chain's CDR3 is CASSQVGGVDGYTF. The CDR3, as DNA: TGCGCCAGCAGCCAAGTAGGAGGGGTCGATGGCTACACCTTC.